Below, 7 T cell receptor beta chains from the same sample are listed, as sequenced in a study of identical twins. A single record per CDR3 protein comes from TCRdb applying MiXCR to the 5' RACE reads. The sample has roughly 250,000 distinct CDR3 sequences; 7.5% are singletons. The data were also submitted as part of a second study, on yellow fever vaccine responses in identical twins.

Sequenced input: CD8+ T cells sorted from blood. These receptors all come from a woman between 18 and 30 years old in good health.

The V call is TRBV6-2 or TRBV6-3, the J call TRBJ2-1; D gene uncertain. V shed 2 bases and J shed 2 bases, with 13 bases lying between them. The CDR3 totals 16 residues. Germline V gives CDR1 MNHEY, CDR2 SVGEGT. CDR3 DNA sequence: TGTGCCAGCAGTTACCAGAGGATTGTACCCTACAATGAGCAGTTCTTC. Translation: CASSYQRIVPYNEQFF.

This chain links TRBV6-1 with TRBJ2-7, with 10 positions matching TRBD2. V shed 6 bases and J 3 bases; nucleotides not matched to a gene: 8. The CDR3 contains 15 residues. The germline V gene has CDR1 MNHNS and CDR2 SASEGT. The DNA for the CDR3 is TGTGCCAGCAGGCCTGAAGCGGGAGGGATCTACGAGCAGTACTTC. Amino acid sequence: CASRPEAGGIYEQYF.

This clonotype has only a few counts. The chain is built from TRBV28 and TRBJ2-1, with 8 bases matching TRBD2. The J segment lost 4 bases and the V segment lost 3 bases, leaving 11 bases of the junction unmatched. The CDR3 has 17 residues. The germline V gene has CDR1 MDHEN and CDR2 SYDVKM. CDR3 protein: CASSFNRREDVYNEQFF. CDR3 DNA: TGTGCCAGCAGTTTCAACAGGCGGGAGGATGTATACAATGAGCAGTTCTTC.

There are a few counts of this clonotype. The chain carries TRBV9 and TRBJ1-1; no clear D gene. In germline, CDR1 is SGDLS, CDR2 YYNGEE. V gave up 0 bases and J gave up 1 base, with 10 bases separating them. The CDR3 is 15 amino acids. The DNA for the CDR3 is TGTGCCAGCAGCGTAGAAAGTGGGCGGAACACTGAAGCTTTCTTT. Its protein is CASSVESGRNTEAFF.

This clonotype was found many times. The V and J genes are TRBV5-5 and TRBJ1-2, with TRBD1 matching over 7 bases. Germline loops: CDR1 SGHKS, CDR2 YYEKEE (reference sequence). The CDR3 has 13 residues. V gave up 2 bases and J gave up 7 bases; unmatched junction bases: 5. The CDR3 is CASSFEGGGGYTF. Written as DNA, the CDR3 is TGTGCCAGCAGCTTCGAAGGGGGCGGTGGCTACACCTTC.

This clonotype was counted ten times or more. Here the CDR3 DNA reads TGTGCCACCGGGACAGGGCGAGGTCGGGAGACCCAGTACTTC. Translation gives CATGTGRGRETQYF. The chain has TRBV24-1 and TRBJ2-5; 9 bases line up with TRBD1. Germline values: CDR1 KGHDR, CDR2 SFDVKD. V dropped 9 bases and J dropped 5; count of bases not matched to a gene: 9. This CDR3 spans 14 amino acids.

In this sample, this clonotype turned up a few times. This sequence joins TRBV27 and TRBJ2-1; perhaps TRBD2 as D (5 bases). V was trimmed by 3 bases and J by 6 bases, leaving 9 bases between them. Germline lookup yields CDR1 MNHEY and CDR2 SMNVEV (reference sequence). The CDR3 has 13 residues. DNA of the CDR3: TGTGCCAGCAGTTTTTCGAGCGGCAATGAGCAGTTCTTC. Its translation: CASSFSSGNEQFF.